This T cell receptor (beta chain) appears in the sequencing data of a study of T cell responses to AZD1222 COVID-19 vaccine. Some second doses came at about 4 weeks and others at about 12 weeks; these were pooled. As concerns this clone: The antigen is undetermined.

The assay was immunoSEQ multiplex PCR, and TCRdb's table has in-frame clones only and misses some. The sample includes more than 75,000 clones, just over 90% seen only once; the top ten take 5.4%. V was pared by 6 bases and J by 0 bases, with 18 bases between. The CDR3 consists of 16 residues. Per germline, CDR1 GTSNPN and CDR2 SVGIG (reference sequence). Notes on the study in general: Donors in the cohort were predominantly white British and more often female, and clonal diversity was possibly underestimated. Spike regions recognized by vaccine-associated CD4 TCRs spanned the protein, led by 160-218 and 743-854. Just six AZD1222 recipients were seropositive at baseline.

The starting material was peripheral blood, obtained 28 days after the second AZD1222 dose. The chain recombines TRBV30 with TRBJ1-5, with D unclear. The TCR comes from an adult who received the AZD1222 COVID-19 vaccine. This chain's CDR3 is CACNSRETYSNQPQHF. DNA for the CDR3: TGTGCCTGCAATAGTAGGGAGACATATAGCAATCAGCCCCAGCATTTT.